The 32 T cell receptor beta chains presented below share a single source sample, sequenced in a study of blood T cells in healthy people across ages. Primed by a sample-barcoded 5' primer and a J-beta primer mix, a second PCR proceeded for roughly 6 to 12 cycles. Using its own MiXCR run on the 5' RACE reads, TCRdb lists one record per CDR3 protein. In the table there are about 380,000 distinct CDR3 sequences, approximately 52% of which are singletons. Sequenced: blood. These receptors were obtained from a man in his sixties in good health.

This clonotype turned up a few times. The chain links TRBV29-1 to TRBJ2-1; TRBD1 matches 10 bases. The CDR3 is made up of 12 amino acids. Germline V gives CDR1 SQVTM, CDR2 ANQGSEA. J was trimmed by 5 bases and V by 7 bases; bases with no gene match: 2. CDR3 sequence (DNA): TGCAGCGCGGGACAGGGGAACAATGAGCAGTTCTTC. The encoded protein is CSAGQGNNEQFF.

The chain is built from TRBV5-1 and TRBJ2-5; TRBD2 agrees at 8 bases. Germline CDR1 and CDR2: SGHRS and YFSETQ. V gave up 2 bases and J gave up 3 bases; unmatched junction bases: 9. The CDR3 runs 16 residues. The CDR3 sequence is CASSFPGGGTKETQYF. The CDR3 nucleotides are TGCGCCAGCAGCTTCCCTGGCGGGGGGACGAAAGAGACCCAGTACTTC.

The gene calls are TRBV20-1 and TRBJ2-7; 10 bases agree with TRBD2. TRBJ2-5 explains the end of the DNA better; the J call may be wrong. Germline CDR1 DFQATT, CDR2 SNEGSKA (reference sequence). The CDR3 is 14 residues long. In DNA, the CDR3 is TGCAGTGCTAGAGAGCTAGCGGGAGTTGAGACCCAGTACTTC. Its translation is CSARELAGVETQYF.

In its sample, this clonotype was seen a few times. CDR3 sequence reads: CASSRDGQQETQYF. The CDR3 DNA sequence: TGTGCCAGCAGCCGGGACGGACAACAAGAGACCCAGTACTTC. The chain is built from TRBV5-5 and TRBJ2-5; D possibly matches TRBD1 or TRBD2 (5 bases each). Germline values: CDR1 SGHKS, CDR2 YYEKEE (reference sequence). Trimming removed 4 bases from V and 2 bases from J, with 12 bases in between. This CDR3 has 14 residues. Variable domain in full (rest from reference TRBV5-5 and TRBJ2-5): DAGVTQSPTHLIKTRGQQVTLRCSPISGHKSVSWYQQVLGQGPQFIFQYYEKEERGRGNFPDRFSARQFPNYSSELNVNALLLGDSALYLCASSRDGQQETQYFGPGTRLLVL.

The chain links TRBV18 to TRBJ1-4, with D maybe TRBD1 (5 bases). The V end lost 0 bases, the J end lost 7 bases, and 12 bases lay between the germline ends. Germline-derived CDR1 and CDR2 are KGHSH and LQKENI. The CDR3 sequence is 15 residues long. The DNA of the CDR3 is TGTGCCAGCTCACCACCGGGGGGGAGAGGTGAAAAACTGTTTTTT. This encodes CASSPPGGRGEKLFF. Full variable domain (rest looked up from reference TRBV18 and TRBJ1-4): NAGVMQNPRHLVRRRGQEARLRCSPMKGHSHVYWYRQLPEEGLKFMVYLQKENIIDESGMPKERFSAEFPKEGPSILRIQQVVRGDSAAYFCASSPPGGRGEKLFFGSGTQLSVL.

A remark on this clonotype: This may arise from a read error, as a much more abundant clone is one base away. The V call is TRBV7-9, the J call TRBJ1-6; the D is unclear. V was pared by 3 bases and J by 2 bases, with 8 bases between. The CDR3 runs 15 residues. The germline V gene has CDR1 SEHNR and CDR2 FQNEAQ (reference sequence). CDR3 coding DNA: TGTGCCAGCAGCTTCGACGCAGCCTATAATTCACCCCTCCACTTT. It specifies CASSFDAAYNSPLHF.

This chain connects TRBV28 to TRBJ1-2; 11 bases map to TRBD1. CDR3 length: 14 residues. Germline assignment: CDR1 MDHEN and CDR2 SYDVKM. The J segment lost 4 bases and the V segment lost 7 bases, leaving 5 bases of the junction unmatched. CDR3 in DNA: TGTGCCAGCACGGACAGGGGGCGCCCCTATGGCTACACCTTC. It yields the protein CASTDRGRPYGYTF.

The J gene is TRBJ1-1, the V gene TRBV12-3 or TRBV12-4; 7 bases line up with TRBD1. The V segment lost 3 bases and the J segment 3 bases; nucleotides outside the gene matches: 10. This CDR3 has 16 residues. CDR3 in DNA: TGTGCCAGCAGTTTGATCGTGGCCAGGGGGGACACTGAAGCTTTCTTT. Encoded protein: CASSLIVARGDTEAFF.

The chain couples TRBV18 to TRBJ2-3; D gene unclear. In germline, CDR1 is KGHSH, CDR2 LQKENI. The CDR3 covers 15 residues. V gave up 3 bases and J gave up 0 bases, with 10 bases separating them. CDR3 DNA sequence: TGTGCCAGCTCACCGCATAAAGGAAGCACAGATACGCAGTATTTT. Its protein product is CASSPHKGSTDTQYF.

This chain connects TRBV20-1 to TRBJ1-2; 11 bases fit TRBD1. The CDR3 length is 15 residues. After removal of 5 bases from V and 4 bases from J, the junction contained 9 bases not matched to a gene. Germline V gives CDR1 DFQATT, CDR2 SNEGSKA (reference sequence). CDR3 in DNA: TGCAGTGCTGCGGACCGGGACAGGGGGTCCTATGGCTACACCTTC. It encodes CSAADRDRGSYGYTF.

CDR3 sequence reads: CSVDLNDSRYCLSSLDNEQFF. The CDR3, as DNA: TGCAGCGTTGACCTCAATGACTCCAGATACTGCCTGAGCAGCCTTGACAATGAGCAGTTCTTC. This chain connects TRBV29-1 to TRBJ2-1; D is unclear. Germline V gene data show CDR1 as SQVTM and CDR2 as ANQGSEA. V was shortened by 3 bases and J by 5 bases, with 35 bases between the two germline ends. There are 21 residues in the CDR3.

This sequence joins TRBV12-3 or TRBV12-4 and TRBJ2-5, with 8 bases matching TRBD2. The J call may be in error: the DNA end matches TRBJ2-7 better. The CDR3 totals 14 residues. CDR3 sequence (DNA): TGTGCCAGCAGCCGGACTAGCTCCCTCTACGAGCAGTACTTC. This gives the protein CASSRTSSLYEQYF.

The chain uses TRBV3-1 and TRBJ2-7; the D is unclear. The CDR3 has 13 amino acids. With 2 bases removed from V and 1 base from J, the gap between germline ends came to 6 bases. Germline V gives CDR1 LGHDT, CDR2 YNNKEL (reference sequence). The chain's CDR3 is CASSQMVSYEQYF. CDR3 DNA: TGTGCCAGCAGCCAAATGGTTTCCTACGAGCAGTACTTC.

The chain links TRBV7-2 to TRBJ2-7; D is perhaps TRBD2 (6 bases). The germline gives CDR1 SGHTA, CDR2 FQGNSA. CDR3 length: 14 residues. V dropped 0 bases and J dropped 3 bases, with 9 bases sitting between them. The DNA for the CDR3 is TGTGCCAGCAGCTTAGCTAGCGGAGTCTACGAGCAGTACTTC. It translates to CASSLASGVYEQYF. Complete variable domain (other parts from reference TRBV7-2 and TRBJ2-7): GAGVSQSPSNKVTEKGKDVELRCDPISGHTALYWYRQSLGQGLEFLIYFQGNSAPDKSGLPSDRFSAERTGGSVSTLTIQRTQQEDSAVYLCASSLASGVYEQYFGPGTRLTVT.

The DNA for the CDR3 is TGTGCCTGGACCCCACACACAGATACGCAGTATTTT. Translated, it gives CAWTPHTDTQYF. This sequence joins TRBV30 and TRBJ2-3; D gene uncertain. V shed 4 bases and J shed 2 bases, with 7 bases lying between them. Germline CDR1 is GTSNPN and CDR2 is SVGIG (reference sequence). The CDR3 is 12 amino acids. The variable domain in full, with the rest retrieved from reference TRBV30 and TRBJ2-3, is SQTIHQWPATLVQPVGSPLSLECTVEGTSNPNLYWYRQAAGRGLQLLFYSVGIGQISSEVPQNLSASRPQDRQFILSSKKLLLSDSGFYLCAWTPHTDTQYFGPGTRLTVL.

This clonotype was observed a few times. CDR3 sequence: CSVAGYGEQYF. In nucleotides, the CDR3 is TGCAGCGTTGCAGGGTACGGCGAGCAGTACTTC. The V and J genes are TRBV29-1 and TRBJ2-7; TRBD1 might be the D (5 bases). Germline V gives CDR1 SQVTM, CDR2 ANQGSEA. V was shortened by 4 bases and J by 6 bases, with 10 bases between the two germline ends. The CDR3 runs 11 residues.

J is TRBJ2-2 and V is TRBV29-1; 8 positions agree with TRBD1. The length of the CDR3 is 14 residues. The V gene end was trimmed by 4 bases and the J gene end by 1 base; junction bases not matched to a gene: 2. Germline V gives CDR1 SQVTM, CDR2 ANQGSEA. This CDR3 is CSVGGTGNTGELFF. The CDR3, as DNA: TGCAGCGTTGGAGGGACAGGGAACACCGGGGAGCTGTTTTTT.

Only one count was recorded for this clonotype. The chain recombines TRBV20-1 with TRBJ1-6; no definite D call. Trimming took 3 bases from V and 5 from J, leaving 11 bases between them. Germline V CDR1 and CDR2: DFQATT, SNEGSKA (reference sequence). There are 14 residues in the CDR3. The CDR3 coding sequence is TGCAGTGCTAGCGGCCACTTAAATAATTCACCCCTCCACTTT. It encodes CSASGHLNNSPLHF.

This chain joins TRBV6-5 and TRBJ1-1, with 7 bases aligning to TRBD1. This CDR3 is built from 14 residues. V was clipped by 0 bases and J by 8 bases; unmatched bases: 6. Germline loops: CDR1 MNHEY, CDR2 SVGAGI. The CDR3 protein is CASSYSPGGFEAFF. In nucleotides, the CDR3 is TGTGCCAGCAGTTACTCGCCAGGGGGTTTCGAAGCTTTCTTT.

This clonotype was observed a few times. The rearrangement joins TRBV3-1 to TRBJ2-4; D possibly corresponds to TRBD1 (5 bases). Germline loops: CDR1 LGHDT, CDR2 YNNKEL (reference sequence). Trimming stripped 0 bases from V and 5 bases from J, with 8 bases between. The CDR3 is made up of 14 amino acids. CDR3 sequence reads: CASSQEGAQNIQYF. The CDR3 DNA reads TGTGCCAGCAGCCAAGAAGGGGCGCAAAACATTCAGTACTTC. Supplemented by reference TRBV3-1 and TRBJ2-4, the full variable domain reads DTAVSQTPKYLVTQMGNDKSIKCEQNLGHDTMYWYKQDSKKFLKIMFSYNNKELIINETVPNRFSPKSPDKAHLNLHINSLELGDSAVYFCASSQEGAQNIQYFGAGTRLSVL.

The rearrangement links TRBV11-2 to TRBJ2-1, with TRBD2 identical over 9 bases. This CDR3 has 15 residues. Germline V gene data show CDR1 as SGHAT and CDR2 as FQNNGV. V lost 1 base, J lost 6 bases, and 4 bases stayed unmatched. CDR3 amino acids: CASSLGGLASNEQFF. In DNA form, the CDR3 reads TGTGCCAGCAGCTTAGGGGGACTAGCTTCCAATGAGCAGTTCTTC. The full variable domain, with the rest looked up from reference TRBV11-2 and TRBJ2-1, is EAGVAQSPRYKIIEKRQSVAFWCNPISGHATLYWYQQILGQGPKLLIQFQNNGVVDDSQLPKDRFSAERLKGVDSTLKIQPAKLEDSAVYLCASSLGGLASNEQFFGPGTRLTVL.

In nucleotides, the CDR3 is TGTGCCAGCAGCCAAGATGCGGGGTACTCACCCCTCCACTTT. Its protein is CASSQDAGYSPLHF. V usage is TRBV4-2 and J usage is TRBJ1-6; D is uncertain. This CDR3 is built from 14 residues. The germline V and J ends were trimmed by 0 bases and 10 bases, with 10 bases remaining between them. CDR1 and CDR2 (germline): LGHNA, YNFKEQ.

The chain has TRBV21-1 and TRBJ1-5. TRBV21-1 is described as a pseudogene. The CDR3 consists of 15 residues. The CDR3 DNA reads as TGTGCCAGCAGCAAAGACGAGGTTACCAATCAGCCCCAGCATTTT. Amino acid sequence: CASSKDEVTNQPQHF.

CDR3 loop: CASRSAVQNYGYTF. The CDR3 nucleotides read TGTGCCAGCAGATCGGCGGTACAGAACTATGGCTACACCTTC. The V gene is TRBV2, the J gene TRBJ1-2; no reliable D call. Per the germline V gene, CDR1 is SNHLY and CDR2 is FYNNEI. Trimming stripped 6 bases from V and 2 bases from J, with 13 bases between. This CDR3 spans 14 amino acids. Full variable domain (missing parts from reference TRBV2 and TRBJ1-2): EPEVTQTPSHQVTQMGQEVILRCVPISNHLYFYWYRQILGQKVEFLVSFYNNEISEKSEIFDDQFSVERPDGSNFTLKIRSTKLEDSAMYFCASRSAVQNYGYTFGSGTRLTVV.

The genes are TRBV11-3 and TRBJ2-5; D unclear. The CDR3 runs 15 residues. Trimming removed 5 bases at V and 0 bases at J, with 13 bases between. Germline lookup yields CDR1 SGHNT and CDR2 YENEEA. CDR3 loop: CASSPPWRYQETQYF. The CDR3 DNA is TGTGCCAGCAGCCCCCCCTGGCGCTACCAAGAGACCCAGTACTTC. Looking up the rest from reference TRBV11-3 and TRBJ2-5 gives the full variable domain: EAGVVQSPRYKIIEKKQPVAFWCNPISGHNTLYWYLQNLGQGPELLIRYENEEAVDDSQLPKDRFSAERLKGVDSTLKIQPAELGDSAVYLCASSPPWRYQETQYFGPGTRLLVL.

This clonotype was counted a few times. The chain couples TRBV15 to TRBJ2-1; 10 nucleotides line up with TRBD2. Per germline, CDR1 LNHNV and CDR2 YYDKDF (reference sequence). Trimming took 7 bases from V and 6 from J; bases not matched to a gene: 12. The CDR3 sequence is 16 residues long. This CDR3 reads CATTTRPASGGNEQFF. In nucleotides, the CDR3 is TGTGCCACCACCACCAGACCCGCTAGCGGGGGCAATGAGCAGTTCTTC.

CDR3 loop: CASSQGLAGSSYNEQFF. CDR3 DNA sequence: TGCGCCAGCAGCCAGGGACTAGCGGGGTCCTCCTACAATGAGCAGTTCTTC. V and J are TRBV4-3 and TRBJ2-1; 13 positions agree with TRBD2. The CDR3 is 17 amino acids. After removal of 3 bases from V and 0 bases from J, the junction contained 2 bases not matched to a gene. CDR1 LGHNA and CDR2 YSLEER come from the germline V gene.

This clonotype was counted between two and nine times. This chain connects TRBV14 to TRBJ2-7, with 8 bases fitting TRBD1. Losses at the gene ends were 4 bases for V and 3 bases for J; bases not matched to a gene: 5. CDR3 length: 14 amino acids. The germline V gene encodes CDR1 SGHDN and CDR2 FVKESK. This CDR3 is CASSPSTGVYEQYF. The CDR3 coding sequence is TGTGCCAGCAGCCCCTCGACAGGGGTCTACGAGCAGTACTTC.

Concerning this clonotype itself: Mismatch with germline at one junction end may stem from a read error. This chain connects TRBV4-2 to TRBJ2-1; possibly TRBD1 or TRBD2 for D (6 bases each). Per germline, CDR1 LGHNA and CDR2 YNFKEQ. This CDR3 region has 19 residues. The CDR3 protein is CACSQDGRRDKGSYNEQFF. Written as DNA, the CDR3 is TGTGCCTGCAGCCAAGACGGGCGGCGGGACAAAGGCTCCTACAATGAGCAGTTCTTC.

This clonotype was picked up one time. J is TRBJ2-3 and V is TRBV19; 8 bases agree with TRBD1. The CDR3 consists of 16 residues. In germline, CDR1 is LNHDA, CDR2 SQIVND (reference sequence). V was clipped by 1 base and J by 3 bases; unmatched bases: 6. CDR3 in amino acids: CASSIGGTGHTDTQYF. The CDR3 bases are TGTGCCAGTAGTATAGGGGGGACAGGACATACAGATACGCAGTATTTT.

The CDR3: CASSPRTPGGNYGYTF. The CDR3 DNA is TGTGCCAGCAGCCCGCGGACACCCGGTGGTAACTATGGCTACACCTTC. The V call is TRBV3-1, the J call TRBJ1-2; a weak D match, TRBD1 (5 bases). Trimming removed 4 bases from V and 1 base from J, with 16 bases in between. The germline CDR1 and CDR2 sequences are LGHDT and YNNKEL (reference sequence). This CDR3 spans 16 amino acids.

CDR3 protein: CSALAGDGWEQYF. The CDR3, as DNA: TGCAGTGCCCTAGCGGGGGACGGTTGGGAGCAGTACTTC. The V and J genes are TRBV20-1 and TRBJ2-5; 10 bases match TRBD2. The CDR3 contains 13 residues. Germline trimming cut 6 bases from V and 11 bases from J; bases unmatched to any gene: 12. The V gene's germline CDR1 is DFQATT and CDR2 SNEGSKA (reference sequence).